The 20 T cell receptor beta chains in this list originate from one sample, sequenced in a study of CD8+ T cells in alopecia areata. RNA was isolated and reverse transcribed to cDNA, the sequencing template. Clones were sequenced by immunoSEQ multiplex PCR, and TCRdb holds only the in-frame ones, with some missing. In the table there are 100,000 to 150,000 clones, about two fifths of which are singletons. The sequencing sample was made of CD4+ T cells sorted from blood. The receptor source for this set is a human donor with alopecia areata.

This clone has only a few counts. The DNA of the CDR3 is TGCAGCGTTGGAGGGCCCTCCCAAGAGACCCAGTACTTC. Its protein is CSVGGPSQETQYF. V usage is TRBV29-1 and J usage is TRBJ2-5; D perhaps matches TRBD2 (5 bases). V was pared by 4 bases and J by 1 base, with 10 bases between. The length of the CDR3 is 13 residues. Germline V gene lookup returns CDR1 SQVTM and CDR2 ANQGSEA.

This clone was found a few times. This sequence joins TRBV14 and TRBJ2-3, with D unclear. Germline CDR1 is SGHDN and CDR2 is FVKESK. The CDR3 is 11 residues long. Deletions cut 5 bases from V and 2 bases from J, with 2 bases between. The CDR3 coding sequence is TGTGCCAGCAGCTACACAGATACGCAGTATTTT. It yields the protein CASSYTDTQYF.

The chain has TRBV29-1 and TRBJ2-7, with 14 bases that match TRBD2. CDR3 length: 14 amino acids. CDR1 SQVTM and CDR2 ANQGSEA come from the germline V gene. V trimming: 4 bases; J trimming: 3 bases; junction bases outside the gene matches: 2. The CDR3 here is CSVGLAGGVYEQYF. The CDR3 DNA reads TGCAGCGTTGGACTAGCGGGAGGGGTCTACGAGCAGTACTTC.

CDR3: CSVEGTGQNQPQHF. The CDR3 DNA reads TGCAGCGTTGAAGGGACAGGTCAGAATCAGCCCCAGCATTTT. This chain links TRBV29-1 with TRBJ1-5; 7 bases match TRBD1. The J segment lost 4 bases and the V segment lost 1 base, leaving 4 bases of the junction unmatched. This CDR3 spans 14 amino acids. Per germline, CDR1 SQVTM and CDR2 ANQGSEA. Complete variable domain (other parts from reference TRBV29-1 and TRBJ1-5): SAVISQKPSRDICQRGTSLTIQCQVDSQVTMMFWYRQQPGQSLTLIATANQGSEATYESGFVIDKFPISRPNLTFSTLTVSNMSPEDSSIYLCSVEGTGQNQPQHFGDGTRLSIL.

This clone was seen ten or more times. J is TRBJ2-1 and V is TRBV7-9; the D is unclear. The germline gives CDR1 SEHNR, CDR2 FQNEAQ (reference sequence). The CDR3 sequence is 15 residues long. V was shortened by 5 bases and J by 0 bases, with 11 bases between the two germline ends. The CDR3 coding sequence is TGTGCCAGCAGCCCCGACTTCCGCTCCTACAATGAGCAGTTCTTC. This gives the protein CASSPDFRSYNEQFF.

This chain connects TRBV7-9 to TRBJ2-5, with D tentatively TRBD1 or TRBD2 (6 bases each). The CDR3 totals 15 residues. Between the trimmed V and J ends, which lost 6 bases and 1 base, there was a span of 15 bases. Germline V gene data show CDR1 as SEHNR and CDR2 as FQNEAQ (reference sequence). Here the CDR3 DNA reads TGTGCCAGCAGTTCCATCCGGGGGCCCCAAGAGACCCAGTACTTC. Translated, it gives CASSSIRGPQETQYF.

Worth noting for this clone: Relative to the germline gene, one junction end is altered; a read error may explain this. The chain carries TRBV2 and TRBJ2-7; 11 bases agree with TRBD2. Germline V gives CDR1 SNHLY, CDR2 FYNNEI. The CDR3 runs to 15 residues. CDR3 sequence: CASNELAGVTYEQYF. CDR3 nucleotides: TGTGCCAGCAATGAACTAGCGGGAGTAACCTACGAGCAGTACTTC.

J is TRBJ1-2 and V is TRBV5-1, with D maybe TRBD1 (5 bases). This CDR3 is built from 15 residues. V dropped 3 bases and J dropped 6 bases, with 18 bases sitting between them. The V gene's germline CDR1 is SGHRS and CDR2 YFSETQ. This CDR3 is CASSSPGRLGDGYTF. DNA for the CDR3: TGCGCCAGCAGCTCCCCGGGGAGGCTGGGGGATGGCTACACCTTC.

This clone has a single count. V gene TRBV29-1 combines with J gene TRBJ1-2; perhaps TRBD1 as D (5 bases). The ends were cut back, 6 bases at V and 2 bases at J, with 10 bases in the middle. Germline CDR1 and CDR2: SQVTM and ANQGSEA. The CDR3 is made up of 12 amino acids. The CDR3 spells CSVGHRNYGYTF. The CDR3 region has the DNA TGCAGCGTAGGACACAGGAACTATGGCTACACCTTC.

The rearrangement links TRBV4-3 to TRBJ2-1; TRBD1 aligns across 8 bases. Germline V gives CDR1 LGHNA, CDR2 YSLEER. Unmatched junction bases numbered 15, after V lost 3 bases and J lost 5 bases. This CDR3 is built from 18 residues. The CDR3 DNA follows: TGCGCCAGCAGCCATCCGACGTCCAGGGGGCGCTTGCACAATGAGCAGTTCTTC. Residues: CASSHPTSRGRLHNEQFF.

This chain links TRBV4-1 with TRBJ2-5; D not certain. V gave up 4 bases and J gave up 2 bases, with 14 bases separating them. CDR3 length: 15 residues. Germline-derived CDR1 and CDR2 are MGHRA and YSYEKL. The CDR3 loop is CASSPPSLRQETQYF. As DNA, the CDR3 is TGCGCCAGCAGCCCCCCATCTTTGCGGCAAGAGACCCAGTACTTC.

The J gene is TRBJ1-6, the V gene TRBV19, with D unclear. The V gene's germline CDR1 is LNHDA and CDR2 SQIVND (reference sequence). The CDR3 runs 12 residues. With 5 bases removed from V and 7 bases from J, the gap between germline ends came to 6 bases. The CDR3 coding sequence is TGTGCCAGTAGTGAACAAAATTCACCCCTCCACTTT. Its protein product is CASSEQNSPLHF. The complete variable domain, with remaining parts taken from reference TRBV19 and TRBJ1-6, reads DGGITQSPKYLFRKEGQNVTLSCEQNLNHDAMYWYRQDPGQGLRLIYYSQIVNDFQKGDIAEGYSVSREKKESFPLTVTSAQKNPTAFYLCASSEQNSPLHFGNGTRLTVT.

The chain has TRBV6-5 and TRBJ1-1; no clear D gene. V shed 4 bases and J shed 0 bases, with 9 bases lying between them. Germline CDR1 and CDR2: MNHEY and SVGAGI. This CDR3 comprises 14 residues. CDR3 in DNA: TGTGCCAGCAGTTCGCTATACCTGAACACTGAAGCTTTCTTT. Amino acid sequence: CASSSLYLNTEAFF.

This clone was detected a few times. The chain recombines TRBV29-1 with TRBJ1-1, with TRBD1 matching over 8 bases. This CDR3 is 14 amino acids long. The V and J ends lost 6 bases and 1 base, in that order; junction bases with no gene match: 7. CDR1 is SQVTM and CDR2 is ANQGSEA in the germline V gene. CDR3 sequence reads: CSVVDRAGNTEAFF. The CDR3 nucleotides read TGCAGCGTCGTGGACAGGGCAGGGAACACTGAAGCTTTCTTT.

The rearrangement joins TRBV15 to TRBJ1-2; a possible D gene is TRBD1 (5 bases). The V gene lost 0 bases and the J gene lost 4 bases, with 12 bases spanning the gap. Germline CDR1 LNHNV, CDR2 YYDKDF (reference sequence). This CDR3 contains 15 residues. Here the CDR3 reads CATSREGEGIYGYTF. CDR3 nucleotides: TGTGCCACCAGCAGAGAGGGGGAGGGGATCTATGGCTACACCTTC.

V usage is TRBV30 and J usage is TRBJ2-1, with D perhaps matching TRBD1 (7 bases). The V and J ends lost 4 bases and 4 bases respectively, with 14 bases between them. The germline CDR1 and CDR2 sequences are GTSNPN and SVGIG (reference sequence). The CDR3 loop spans 14 amino acids. CDR3 in DNA: TGTGCCTGGACCGGGGGACAGATATACAATGAGCAGTTCTTC. Translation gives CAWTGGQIYNEQFF.

This sequence joins TRBV5-1 and TRBJ2-7, with D possibly matching TRBD1 (5 bases). This CDR3 is 15 amino acids long. Trimming took 1 base from V and 1 from J, leaving 12 bases between them. Germline V gives CDR1 SGHRS, CDR2 YFSETQ. The DNA of the CDR3 is TGCGCCAGCAGCTTGTCGGCAGGGCCGTCCTACGAGCAGTACTTC. Its protein product is CASSLSAGPSYEQYF. The whole variable domain, filled in from reference TRBV5-1 and TRBJ2-7, reads KAGVTQTPRYLIKTRGQQVTLSCSPISGHRSVSWYQQTPGQGLQFLFEYFSETQRNKGNFPGRFSGRQFSNSRSEMNVSTLELGDSALYLCASSLSAGPSYEQYFGPGTRLTVT.

This clone was detected ten times or more. In nucleotides, the CDR3 is TGTGCCAGCAGCCCATGGACAGCCCTCTACGAGCAGTACTTC. This encodes CASSPWTALYEQYF. The chain recombines TRBV16 with TRBJ2-7; tentative D call: TRBD1 (6 bases). Trimming shortened V by 4 bases and J by 3 bases, and 13 bases separated the two germline ends. CDR3 length: 14 residues. Germline lookup yields CDR1 KGHSY and CDR2 FQNENV. The full variable domain, with the rest looked up from reference TRBV16 and TRBJ2-7, is GEEVAQTPKHLVRGEGQKAKLYCAPIKGHSYVFWYQQVLKNEFKFLISFQNENVFDETGMPKERFSAKCLPNSPCSLEIQATKLEDSAVYFCASSPWTALYEQYFGPGTRLTVT.

This clone was recorded a few times. The V call is TRBV29-1, the J call TRBJ1-1, with D perhaps matching TRBD1 (6 bases). Per the germline V gene, CDR1 is SQVTM and CDR2 is ANQGSEA. This CDR3 is 13 amino acids long. V was cut by 7 bases and J by 7 bases, with 19 bases left in between. The CDR3 DNA follows: TGCAGCGCCCGAGCCCAGGCAGGGGTTGAAGCTTTCTTT. Encoded protein: CSARAQAGVEAFF.

The genes are TRBV27 and TRBJ2-3; TRBD2 matches at 10 bases. This CDR3 is 16 amino acids long. V was pared by 1 base and J by 7 bases, with 8 bases of the junction left unmatched. Germline V gene data show CDR1 as MNHEY and CDR2 as SMNVEV (reference sequence). The CDR3 DNA reads TGTGCCAGCAGTTTATACAGCGGGGGGGCGGTAAATACGCAGTATTTT. It is translated as CASSLYSGGAVNTQYF.